The clone carrying this T cell receptor (beta chain) has a single count. Here immunoSEQ multiplex PCR was the method, and the copy in TCRdb shows in-frame clones only, minus some. The profile shows tens of thousands of clones, approximately 94% of them singletons. Germline V CDR1 and CDR2: GTSNPN, SVGIG (reference sequence). The CDR3 contains 12 residues. Trimming took 1 base from V and 11 from J; bases not matched to a gene: 6. This record comes from a study of brain T cells in children with intractable seizures. This sequence joins TRBV30 and TRBJ1-2, with TRBD1 identical over 8 bases. Material: peripheral blood, obtained at surgery. This clonotype originated in a boy younger than two with tuberous sclerosis and intractable seizures. The CDR3 loop reads CAWSDLRGRYTF. CDR3 coding DNA: TGTGCCTGGAGTGACCTCAGGGGGCGGTACACCTTC. Full variable domain (outside the CDR3, taken from reference TRBV30 and TRBJ1-2): SQTIHQWPATLVQPVGSPLSLECTVEGTSNPNLYWYRQAAGRGLQLLFYSVGIGQISSEVPQNLSASRPQDRQFILSSKKLLLSDSGFYLCAWSDLRGRYTFGSGTRLTVV.